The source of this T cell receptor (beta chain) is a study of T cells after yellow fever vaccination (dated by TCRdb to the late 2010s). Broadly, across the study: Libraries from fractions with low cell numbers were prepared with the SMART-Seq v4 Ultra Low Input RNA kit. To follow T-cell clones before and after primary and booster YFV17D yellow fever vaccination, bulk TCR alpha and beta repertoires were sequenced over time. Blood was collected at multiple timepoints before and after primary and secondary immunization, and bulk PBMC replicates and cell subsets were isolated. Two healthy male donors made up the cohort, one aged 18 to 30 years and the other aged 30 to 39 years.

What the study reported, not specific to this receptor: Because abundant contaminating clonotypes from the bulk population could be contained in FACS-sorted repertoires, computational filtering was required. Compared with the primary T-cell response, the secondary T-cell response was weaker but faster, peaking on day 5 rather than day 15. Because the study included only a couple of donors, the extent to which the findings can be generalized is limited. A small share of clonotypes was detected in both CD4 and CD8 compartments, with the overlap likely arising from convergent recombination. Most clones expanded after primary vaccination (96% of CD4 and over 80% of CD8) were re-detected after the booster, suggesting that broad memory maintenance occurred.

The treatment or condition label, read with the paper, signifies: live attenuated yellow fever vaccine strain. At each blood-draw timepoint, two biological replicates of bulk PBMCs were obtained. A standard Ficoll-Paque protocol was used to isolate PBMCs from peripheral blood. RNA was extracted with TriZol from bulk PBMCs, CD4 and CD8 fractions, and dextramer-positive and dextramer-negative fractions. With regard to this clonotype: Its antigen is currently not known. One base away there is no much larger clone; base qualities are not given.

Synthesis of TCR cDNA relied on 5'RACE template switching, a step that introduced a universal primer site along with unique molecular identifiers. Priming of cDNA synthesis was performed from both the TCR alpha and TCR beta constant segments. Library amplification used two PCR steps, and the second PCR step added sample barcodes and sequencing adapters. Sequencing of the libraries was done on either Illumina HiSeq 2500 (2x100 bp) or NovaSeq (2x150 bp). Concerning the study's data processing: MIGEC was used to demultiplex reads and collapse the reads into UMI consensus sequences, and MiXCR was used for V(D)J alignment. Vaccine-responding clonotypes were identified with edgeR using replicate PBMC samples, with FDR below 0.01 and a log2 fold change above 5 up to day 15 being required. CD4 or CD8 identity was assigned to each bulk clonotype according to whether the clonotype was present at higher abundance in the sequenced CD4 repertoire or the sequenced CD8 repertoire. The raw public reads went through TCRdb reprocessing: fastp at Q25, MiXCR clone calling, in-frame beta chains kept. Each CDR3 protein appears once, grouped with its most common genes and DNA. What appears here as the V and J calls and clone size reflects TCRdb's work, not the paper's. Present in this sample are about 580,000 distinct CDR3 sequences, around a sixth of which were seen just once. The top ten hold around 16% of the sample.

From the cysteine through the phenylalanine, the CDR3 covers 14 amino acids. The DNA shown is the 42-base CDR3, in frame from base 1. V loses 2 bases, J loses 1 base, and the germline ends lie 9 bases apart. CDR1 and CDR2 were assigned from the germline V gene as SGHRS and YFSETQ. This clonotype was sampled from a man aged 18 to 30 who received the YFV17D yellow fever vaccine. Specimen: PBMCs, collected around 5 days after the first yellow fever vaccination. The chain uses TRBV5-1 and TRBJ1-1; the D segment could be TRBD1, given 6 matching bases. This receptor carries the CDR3 CASSFLQGNTEAFF. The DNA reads TGCGCCAGCAGCTTCTTACAGGGGAACACTGAAGCTTTCTTT.